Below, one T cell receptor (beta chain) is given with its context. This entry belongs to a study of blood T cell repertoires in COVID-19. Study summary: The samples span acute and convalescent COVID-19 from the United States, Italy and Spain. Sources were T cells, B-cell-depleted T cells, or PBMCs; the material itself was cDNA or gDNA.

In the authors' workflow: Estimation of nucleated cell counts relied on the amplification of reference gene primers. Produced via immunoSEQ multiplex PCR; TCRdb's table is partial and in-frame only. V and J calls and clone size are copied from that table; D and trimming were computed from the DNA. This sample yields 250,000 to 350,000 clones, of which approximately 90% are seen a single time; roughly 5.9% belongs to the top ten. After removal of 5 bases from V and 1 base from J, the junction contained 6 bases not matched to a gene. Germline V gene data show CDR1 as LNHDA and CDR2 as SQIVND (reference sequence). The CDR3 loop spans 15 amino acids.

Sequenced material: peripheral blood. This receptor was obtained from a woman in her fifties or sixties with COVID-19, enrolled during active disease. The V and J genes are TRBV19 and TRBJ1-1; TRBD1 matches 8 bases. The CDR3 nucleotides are TGTGCCAGTAGTGTACAGGGGGGCTCGAACACTGAAGCTTTCTTT. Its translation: CASSVQGGSNTEAFF.